These T cell receptor beta chains were read from a single sample in a study of blood T cell repertoires in COVID-19. The method was immunoSEQ multiplex PCR; TCRdb's version includes in-frame clones alone and lacks a portion of them. The data hold about 190,000 clones, with more than 85% observed a single time. Material for sequencing was PBMCs or T cells enriched from blood (not recorded which). The receptor set was obtained from a woman in her 40s in a cohort exposed to, infected with or recovered from COVID-19 (not recorded which). CDR3s include the opening cysteine and the closing phenylalanine or tryptophan. D genes are given only for firm matches. Clone size is shown for a subset of rows, as once, few, many or a class of expanded clone.

d_call	clone_size	j_call	v_call	cdr3_nt	cdr3_aa
.	.	TRBJ1-2	TRBV13	TGTGCCAGCACTCTAAGGACACGAGCTAACTATGGCTACACCTTC	CASTLRTRANYGYTF
.	once	TRBJ1-5	TRBV7-9	TGTGCCAGCAGCTTAGGAGGGTGGAACAATCAGCCCCAGCATTTT	CASSLGGWNNQPQHF
.	few	TRBJ2-2	TRBV7-6	TGTGCCAGCAGCTTAGATCGCAGCGCGAACACCGGGGAGCTGTTTTTT	CASSLDRSANTGELFF
.	.	TRBJ1-2	TRBV21-1	TGTGCCAGCAGCAGATGGGACAGGGGTTTTCATGGCTACACCTTC	CASSRWDRGFHGYTF
TRBD2	.	TRBJ2-1	TRBV27	TGTGCCAGCAGTTTAACCCTGGGGGAGGGGACCTACAATGAGCAGTTCTTC	CASSLTLGEGTYNEQFF
TRBD2	.	TRBJ2-5	TRBV3-1/TRBV3-2	TGTGCCAGCAGCCATCCTCGGGGACTAGCGAGGCGCCTGGGAGAGACCCAGTACTTC	CASSHPRGLARRLGETQYF
TRBD2	few	TRBJ2-3	TRBV6-4	TGTGCCAGCAGTGATAGCGGGAGAGATACGCAGTATTTT	CASSDSGRDTQYF
TRBD2	.	TRBJ2-3	TRBV4-2	TGTGCCAGCAGCCCGGGACTAGCGGGAGGGCCGTACGATCCAGATACGCAGTATTTT	CASSPGLAGGPYDPDTQYF
TRBD2	.	TRBJ2-2	TRBV4-2	TGTGCCAGCAGCCTTCGGACTAGCGGGTCGAACACCGGGGAGCTGTTTTTT	CASSLRTSGSNTGELFF
TRBD1	.	TRBJ1-1	TRBV2	TGTGCCAGCAGTCCCGGGACAGGACTACGGGGGGTGAACACTGAAGCTTTCTTT	CASSPGTGLRGVNTEAFF
TRBD1	.	TRBJ1-1	TRBV11-3	TGTGCCAGCAGCTTCGGGACAGCTACTGAAGCTTTCTTT	CASSFGTATEAFF
.	.	TRBJ2-5	TRBV24-1	TGTGCCACCAGTGTAGACAGGTACCAAGAGACCCAGTACTTC	CATSVDRYQETQYF
.	.	TRBJ2-5	TRBV2	TGTGCCAGCAGTGAAGTGGTAGATGGAGAGACCCAGTACTTC	CASSEVVDGETQYF
.	once	TRBJ2-7	TRBV7-9	TGTGCCAGCAGCTTAGCCTTGCAGGGTCGATCCTACGAGCAGTACTTC	CASSLALQGRSYEQYF
.	.	TRBJ2-4	TRBV7-5	TGTGTCAGAAGCCAAAGGCCGGTCGGGGTGACCAAAAACATTCAGTACTTC	CVRSQRPVGVTKNIQYF
.	.	TRBJ2-1	TRBV9	TGTGCCAGCAGCGTCGGGGCGGGGAATGAGCAGTTCTTC	CASSVGAGNEQFF
TRBD2	.	TRBJ2-2	TRBV7-6	TGTGCCAGCAGCTTAGAAAGCGGGAGGCTGTTTTTT	CASSLESGRLFF
.	.	TRBJ1-2	TRBV13	TGTGCCAGCAGCTTAGGCCAGGGAAACTATGGCTACACCTTC	CASSLGQGNYGYTF
.	once	TRBJ2-7	TRBV6-5	TGTGCCAGCACCGAATGGGGGACACGAGACTACGAGCAGTACTTC	CASTEWGTRDYEQYF
.	.	TRBJ1-6	TRBV27	TGTGCCAGCAGCGAGACTGATAATTCACCCCTCCACTTT	CASSETDNSPLHF
TRBD1	.	TRBJ2-7	TRBV5-6	TGTGCCAGCAGGGGGACAGGGTCCTACGAGCAGTACTTC	CASRGTGSYEQYF
.	few	TRBJ1-1	TRBV11-2	TGTGCCAGCAGCATGAGCACTGAAGCTTTCTTT	CASSMSTEAFF
.	few	TRBJ2-7	TRBV9	TGTGCCAGCAGCCTTTCGGGAGCCGGGTACGAGCAGTACTTC	CASSLSGAGYEQYF
.	.	TRBJ1-6	TRBV4-1	TGCGCCAGCAGCCAAGAAACAGGGTACGGTTCACCCCTCCACTTT	CASSQETGYGSPLHF
.	.	TRBJ1-1	TRBV19	TGTGCCAGTAGTATTATAGCGGGCACTGAAGCTTTCTTT	CASSIIAGTEAFF
.	.	TRBJ1-1	TRBV5-6	TGTGCCAGCAGCTTGGGGATACAGTACATGAACACTGAAGCTTTCTTT	CASSLGIQYMNTEAFF
.	.	TRBJ2-1	TRBV5-1	TGCGCCAGCAGCTTTGGCAGGAATGAGCAGTTCTTC	CASSFGRNEQFF
TRBD1	.	TRBJ1-2	TRBV4-3	TGCGCCAGCAGCCAGCGACAGGGCGATGGCTACACCTTC	CASSQRQGDGYTF
.	.	TRBJ1-1	TRBV4-1	TGCGCCAGCAGCCAAGGGCCCATGGGGGGCACTGAAGCTTTCTTT	CASSQGPMGGTEAFF
.	.	TRBJ2-5	TRBV21-1	TGTGCCAGCAGCAAAGGGGTGAGCGGGGAGACCCAGTACTTC	CASSKGVSGETQYF
.	.	TRBJ2-3	TRBV7-8	TGTGCCAGCAGCTTAGGACCCGGGGGAGATACGCAGTATTTT	CASSLGPGGDTQYF
TRBD1	.	TRBJ2-7	TRBV27	TGTGCCAGCAGTAAACAGGGGGCTGACCACGAGCAGTACTTC	CASSKQGADHEQYF
.	.	TRBJ2-1	TRBV13	TGTGCCAGCAGCCCAAACAATGAGCAGTTCTTC	CASSPNNEQFF
.	.	TRBJ1-1	TRBV10-1	TGCGCCAGCAGTGATACCAGGAACACTGAAGCTTTCTTT	CASSDTRNTEAFF
TRBD1	.	TRBJ2-7	TRBV4-1	TGCGCCAGCAGCCATAAGACAGGGATTCAAGACGAGCAGTACTTC	CASSHKTGIQDEQYF
TRBD2	.	TRBJ2-3	TRBV19	TGTGCCAGTAGTATAGATGGGTTGGCTAGCGGGAGAACTACAGATACGCAGTATTTT	CASSIDGLASGRTTDTQYF
.	once	TRBJ1-5	TRBV27	TGTGCCAGCAGTTTTCAAGGGGAGGGTCAGCCCCAGCATTTT	CASSFQGEGQPQHF
TRBD1	.	TRBJ1-5	TRBV4-1	TGCGCCAGCAGCCAAGATTTTCAGGGGGCACCCGGTAGCAATCAGCCCCAGCATTTT	CASSQDFQGAPGSNQPQHF
.	.	TRBJ2-3	TRBV7-2	TGTGCCAGCAGCCCCTCCTGGAGAAAAACAGATACGCAGTATTTT	CASSPSWRKTDTQYF
TRBD1	.	TRBJ1-1	TRBV13	TGTGCCAGCAGCTTAGGACAGGGGCTGAACACTGAAGCTTTCTTT	CASSLGQGLNTEAFF
.	.	TRBJ1-2	TRBV13	TGTGCCAGCAGCTTAGATCTCGGCTCGGACAGATTCAACTATGGCTACACCTTC	CASSLDLGSDRFNYGYTF
.	.	TRBJ1-2	TRBV3-1/TRBV3-2	TGTGCCAGCAGCCAGGGGAACAGGGATGGCTACACCTTC	CASSQGNRDGYTF
.	.	TRBJ1-1	TRBV30	TGTGCCTGGAGTGAAGGTCTGGAGGGAGAAGCTTTCTTT	CAWSEGLEGEAFF
TRBD1	.	TRBJ1-1	TRBV13	TGTGCCAGCAGCCCCAGACAGGGGAACACTGAAGCTTTCTTT	CASSPRQGNTEAFF
TRBD2	.	TRBJ2-1	TRBV27	TGTGCCAGCAGTTCCAATAGCGGGATGTTCTTC	CASSSNSGMFF
TRBD2	.	TRBJ2-7	TRBV3-1/TRBV3-2	TGTGCCAGCAGCCAAGATTTCGCTAGCGGGAGAAACGAGCAGTACTTC	CASSQDFASGRNEQYF
.	.	TRBJ2-1	TRBV5-4	TGTGCCAGCAGCTTGGTCGGGAACTCCTACAATGAGCAGTTCTTC	CASSLVGNSYNEQFF
.	.	TRBJ1-4	TRBV6-5	TGTGCCAGCAGTCGGTTTAATGAAAAACTGTTTTTT	CASSRFNEKLFF
TRBD1	.	TRBJ1-1	TRBV11-3	TGTGCCAGCAGCTTAGCTGGGACAGGGTTTACGGCTTTCTTT	CASSLAGTGFTAFF
TRBD1	.	TRBJ1-5	TRBV6-5	TGTGCCAGCAGCTACGGGACAGGGGGCAATCAGCCCCAGCATTTT	CASSYGTGGNQPQHF
.	few	TRBJ2-1	TRBV19	TGTGCCAGTAGTACCACTCCCCTGTACTACAATGAGCAGTTCTTC	CASSTTPLYYNEQFF